This T cell receptor (beta chain) was documented in a study of blood T cell repertoires in COVID-19. Study details: COVID-19 samples from acute and convalescent phases originated in the United States, Italy and Spain. T cells, B-cell-depleted T cells, or PBMCs supplied cDNA or gDNA.

Germline V lookup: CDR1 SEHNR, CDR2 FQNEAQ (reference sequence). The V gene end was trimmed by 3 bases and the J gene end by 6 bases; junction bases not matched to a gene: 6. The CDR3 loop spans 14 amino acids. In the source study's methods: It was from reference gene primer amplification that nucleated cell counts were estimated. Repertoires were generated with immunoSEQ multiplex PCR, while TCRdb's copy carries only in-frame clones and drops some. V and J calls and clone size are those listed in that table; D and trimming were worked out from the DNA. The repertoire holds a few hundred thousand clones, 70% to 90% seen once, with about 9.8% in the top ten.

Sequencing used peripheral blood. This chain uses TRBV7-9 with TRBJ1-1; TRBD1 agrees at 8 bases. This receptor was identified in a man younger than 35 with active or convalescent COVID-19. The CDR3 loop reads CASSLAGGVAEAFF. The CDR3 bases are TGTGCCAGCAGCTTGGCAGGGGGCGTAGCTGAAGCTTTCTTT.